This passage covers 28 T cell receptor beta chains from one sample sequenced in a study of T cells after yellow fever vaccination. Via MiXCR, TCRdb re-called the 5' RACE reads, giving one row per CDR3 protein. The sample comprises under 150,000 distinct CDR3 sequences, 7% to 9% of which are singletons, and about 0.73% rests with the top ten. This sample comprised CD4+ T cells sorted from PBMCs, obtained 5 days after the yellow fever booster vaccination. Receptors were obtained from a young man who received the YFV17D yellow fever vaccine.

The table lists this clonotype with many counts. V gene TRBV20-1 combines with J gene TRBJ2-7; D is perhaps TRBD2 (6 bases). The germline V and J ends were trimmed by 8 bases and 0 bases, with 17 bases remaining between them. This CDR3 region has 14 residues. CDR1 DFQATT and CDR2 SNEGSKA come from the germline V gene (reference sequence). CDR3 sequence reads: CSPGDPGSSYEQYF. CDR3 nucleotides: TGCAGTCCGGGGGATCCCGGTAGCTCCTACGAGCAGTACTTC.

This clonotype was recorded many times. The chain's CDR3 is CAWNRGLGGETGELFF. The CDR3 DNA is TGTGCCTGGAACAGGGGGCTAGGAGGGGAGACCGGGGAGCTGTTTTTT. V gene TRBV30 combines with J gene TRBJ2-2, with 9 nucleotides matching TRBD1. The CDR3 has 16 amino acids. V shed 4 bases, J shed 5 bases, and the junction held 11 bases outside the gene matches. The V gene's germline CDR1 is GTSNPN and CDR2 SVGIG (reference sequence).

This clonotype was counted at least ten times. The chain uses TRBV7-2 and TRBJ2-7, with 9 bases identical to TRBD2. Per germline, CDR1 SGHTA and CDR2 FQGNSA. The V gene end was trimmed by 1 base and the J gene end by 0 bases; junction bases not matched to a gene: 4. The CDR3 has 16 residues. In DNA, the CDR3 is TGTGCCAGCAGCTTAGTTGGTAGCGGGAGCTCCTACGAGCAGTACTTC. This encodes CASSLVGSGSSYEQYF.

This clonotype was seen at least ten times. The chain recombines TRBV5-1 with TRBJ2-7, with TRBD2 identical over 10 bases. CDR1 is SGHRS, CDR2 YFSETQ, per germline. Trimming took 3 bases from V and 3 from J; bases not matched to a gene: 6. CDR3 length equals 15 residues. CDR3: CASSSLLAGNYEQYF. Written as DNA, the CDR3 is TGCGCCAGCAGCTCTTTACTAGCGGGGAACTACGAGCAGTACTTC.

At least ten counts were recorded for this clonotype. The genes are TRBV5-6 and TRBJ2-1; D call uncertain. CDR3 length: 12 residues. Trimming took 1 base from V and 8 from J, leaving 7 bases between them. CDR1 SGHDT and CDR2 YYEEEE come from the germline V gene. CDR3 DNA: TGTGCCAGCAGCTTGATGACCGATGAGCAGTTCTTC. Translated: CASSLMTDEQFF. Based on the CDR3 plus reference TRBV5-6 and TRBJ2-1, the full variable domain is DAGVTQSPTHLIKTRGQQVTLRCSPKSGHDTVSWYQQALGQGPQFIFQYYEEEERQRGNFPDRFSGHQFPNYSSELNVNALLLGDSALYLCASSLMTDEQFFGPGTRLTVL.

This clonotype was counted many times. The V call is TRBV3-1, the J call TRBJ2-7; TRBD2 agrees at 11 bases. Germline V CDR1 and CDR2: LGHDT, YNNKEL (reference sequence). V was clipped by 1 base and J by 5 bases; unmatched bases: 1. This CDR3 spans 14 amino acids. The CDR3 loop reads CASSQGLAGNEQYF. CDR3 bases: TGTGCCAGCAGCCAAGGACTAGCGGGAAACGAGCAGTACTTC.

Ten or more counts support this clonotype. The V call is TRBV5-1, the J call TRBJ1-1; D might be TRBD1 (6 bases). From germline, CDR1 is SGHRS and CDR2 YFSETQ. The CDR3 spans 12 residues. Trimming stripped 1 base from V and 13 bases from J, with 14 bases between. CDR3 nucleotides: TGCGCCAGCAGCTTGCGACAGGCGACTTTTTTCTTT. Encoded protein: CASSLRQATFFF.

The rearrangement links TRBV24-1 to TRBJ2-3; 10 nucleotides align to TRBD1. The CDR3 runs 17 residues. Unmatched junction bases numbered 8, after V lost 2 bases and J lost 4 bases. Germline V CDR1 and CDR2: KGHDR, SFDVKD. DNA of the CDR3: TGTGCCACCAGTGATTCGACATGGACAGGGGGAGCAGATACGCAGTATTTT. Encoded protein: CATSDSTWTGGADTQYF.

This clonotype was seen a few times. The gene calls are TRBV5-1 and TRBJ2-7, with 11 nucleotides matching TRBD2. Per germline, CDR1 SGHRS and CDR2 YFSETQ. CDR3 length: 15 amino acids. Losses at the gene ends were 3 bases for V and 2 bases for J; bases not matched to a gene: 4. CDR3 loop: CASSSTSGSAYEQYF. The CDR3 coding sequence is TGCGCCAGCAGCTCAACTAGCGGGAGTGCCTACGAGCAGTACTTC.

This clonotype was observed many times. This sequence joins TRBV9 and TRBJ2-5; no reliable D call. The V gene's germline CDR1 is SGDLS and CDR2 YYNGEE. The CDR3 is made up of 13 amino acids. Trimming took off 4 bases at V and 5 bases at J, with 12 bases between the two ends. The CDR3 loop is CASSKLTSETQYF. CDR3 nucleotides: TGTGCCAGCAGCAAACTGACTTCGGAGACCCAGTACTTC. The variable domain in full, with the rest retrieved from reference TRBV9 and TRBJ2-5, is DSGVTQTPKHLITATGQRVTLRCSPRSGDLSVYWYQQSLDQGLQFLIQYYNGEERAKGNILERFSAQQFPDLHSELNLSSLELGDSALYFCASSKLTSETQYFGPGTRLLVL.

This clonotype has ten or more counts. The rearrangement joins TRBV10-2 to TRBJ2-7; D is perhaps TRBD2 (6 bases). Germline CDR1 and CDR2: WSHSY and SAAADI. This CDR3 has 11 residues. Deletions cut 4 bases from V and 7 bases from J, with 8 bases between. CDR3 nucleotides: TGCGCCAGCAGTGGGGCGGGGGAGCAGTACTTC. Its translation: CASSGAGEQYF.

The table lists this clonotype with many counts. J is TRBJ1-1 and V is TRBV7-2; D is ambiguous. The CDR3 totals 17 residues. With 5 bases removed from V and 1 base from J, the gap between germline ends came to 20 bases. Germline V gene data show CDR1 as SGHTA and CDR2 as FQGNSA. The CDR3 sequence is CASSPQGPGFGNTEAFF. In nucleotides, the CDR3 is TGTGCCAGCAGCCCACAAGGCCCAGGATTTGGGAACACTGAAGCTTTCTTT.

This clonotype was picked up many times. The V gene is TRBV19, the J gene TRBJ1-1; a possible D gene is TRBD1 (5 bases). V lost 7 bases, J lost 6 bases, and 18 bases lay in between. Germline loops: CDR1 LNHDA, CDR2 SQIVND (reference sequence). This CDR3 is 14 amino acids long. The DNA for the CDR3 is TGTGCCAGTACCCGACAGACCCTTTGGGCTGAAGCTTTCTTT. Translating it yields CASTRQTLWAEAFF.

This clonotype was observed a handful of times. The chain employs TRBV7-2 and TRBJ2-3; D is uncertain. This CDR3 region has 13 residues. Deletions cut 6 bases from V and 6 bases from J, with 13 bases between. CDR1 and CDR2 from the germline V gene are SGHTA and FQGNSA. As DNA, the CDR3 is TGTGCCAGCAGTTTCTGGAGCTTGGATACGCAGTATTTT. Encoded protein: CASSFWSLDTQYF.

This clonotype was recorded at least ten times. V usage is TRBV5-1 and J usage is TRBJ2-5, with D possibly being TRBD2 (5 bases). This CDR3 has 12 residues. In germline, CDR1 is SGHRS, CDR2 YFSETQ. Between the trimmed V and J ends, which lost 7 bases and 5 bases, there was a span of 12 bases. The CDR3 bases are TGCGCCAGCTTCCGGGATCCGGAGACCCAGTACTTC. This gives the protein CASFRDPETQYF.

A single count supports this clonotype. This clone may be a read error of a much larger clone one base away. This CDR3 is CASSLLGGKQPQHF. The CDR3 DNA reads TGTGCCAGCAGCTTGTTGGGCGGGAAACAGCCCCAGCATTTT. This rearrangement joins TRBV5-6 to TRBJ1-5; D unresolved. The germline V and J ends were trimmed by 1 base and 7 bases, with 12 bases remaining between them. The CDR3 is 14 amino acids. Germline V gives CDR1 SGHDT, CDR2 YYEEEE. The entire variable domain, with the rest obtained from reference TRBV5-6 and TRBJ1-5, is as follows: DAGVTQSPTHLIKTRGQQVTLRCSPKSGHDTVSWYQQALGQGPQFIFQYYEEEERQRGNFPDRFSGHQFPNYSSELNVNALLLGDSALYLCASSLLGGKQPQHFGDGTRLSIL.

This clonotype was detected many times. The chain combines TRBV29-1 with TRBJ2-5; D is ambiguous. The CDR3 loop spans 12 amino acids. V was cut by 5 bases and J by 2 bases, with 9 bases left in between. Looked up from germline, CDR1 is SQVTM and CDR2 is ANQGSEA. CDR3 sequence: CSVLGSQETQYF. In DNA form, the CDR3 reads TGCAGCGTTTTGGGCAGTCAAGAGACCCAGTACTTC. Filled out from reference TRBV29-1 and TRBJ2-5, the complete variable domain reads SAVISQKPSRDICQRGTSLTIQCQVDSQVTMMFWYRQQPGQSLTLIATANQGSEATYESGFVIDKFPISRPNLTFSTLTVSNMSPEDSSIYLCSVLGSQETQYFGPGTRLLVL.

In its sample, this clonotype was seen many times. This chain uses TRBV5-1 with TRBJ1-5; D ambiguous. The CDR3 is 14 amino acids. The V gene lost 2 bases and the J gene lost 10 bases, with 16 bases spanning the gap. CDR1 and CDR2 (germline): SGHRS, YFSETQ. In nucleotides, the CDR3 is TGCGCCAGCAGCTTAGGACCTTCCTCACCTCCCCAGCATTTT. Translated: CASSLGPSSPPQHF.

This clonotype was seen many times. This sequence joins TRBV5-8 and TRBJ2-1; D not certain. Germline-derived CDR1 and CDR2 are SGHTS and YDEGEE. The CDR3 has 13 residues. V gave up 9 bases and J gave up 1 base, with 11 bases separating them. CDR3 loop: CAIRLRSYNEQFF. CDR3 DNA: TGTGCCATCCGATTGAGATCCTACAATGAGCAGTTCTTC.

This clonotype was seen repeatedly, ten times or more. The DNA for the CDR3 is TGTGCCAGCAGCTTGCGAATTCAAGAGACCCAGTACTTC. Residues: CASSLRIQETQYF. The genes are TRBV7-2 and TRBJ2-5; D is uncertain. Deletions cut 3 bases from V and 2 bases from J, with 7 bases between. CDR3 length equals 13 residues. Germline V gene sequence: CDR1 SGHTA, CDR2 FQGNSA. The full variable domain, its missing parts supplied by reference TRBV7-2 and TRBJ2-5, is GAGVSQSPSNKVTEKGKDVELRCDPISGHTALYWYRQSLGQGLEFLIYFQGNSAPDKSGLPSDRFSAERTGGSVSTLTIQRTQQEDSAVYLCASSLRIQETQYFGPGTRLLVL.

The table lists this clonotype with many counts. This sequence joins TRBV20-1 and TRBJ2-1; TRBD2 might be the D (6 bases). Germline values: CDR1 DFQATT, CDR2 SNEGSKA (reference sequence). There are 14 residues in the CDR3. V was trimmed by 5 bases and J by 2 bases, leaving 13 bases between them. This CDR3 reads CSAPGTQTYNEQFF. DNA of the CDR3: TGCAGTGCTCCCGGGACTCAAACCTACAATGAGCAGTTCTTC.

The rearrangement joins TRBV14 to TRBJ1-6; no firm D call. V was clipped by 1 base and J by 8 bases, with 12 bases between them. This CDR3 spans 15 amino acids. Germline V gene lookup returns CDR1 SGHDN and CDR2 FVKESK. CDR3 DNA sequence: TGTGCCAGCAGCCAAGGGCCCTCCGGTGATTCACCCCTCCACTTT. It encodes CASSQGPSGDSPLHF.

This clonotype occurred many times. The chain combines TRBV24-1 with TRBJ2-1; D is perhaps TRBD1 (5 bases). The length of the CDR3 is 14 residues. Germline assignment: CDR1 KGHDR and CDR2 SFDVKD. Trimming left V 1 base short and J 6 bases short, with 9 bases between. This CDR3 reads CATSDFGARNEQFF. The CDR3 DNA sequence: TGTGCCACCAGTGATTTTGGGGCACGCAATGAGCAGTTCTTC.

This clonotype was seen many times. The V call is TRBV20-1, the J call TRBJ2-7, with 9 bases identical to TRBD2. Germline values: CDR1 DFQATT, CDR2 SNEGSKA (reference sequence). This CDR3 is 13 amino acids long. The V segment lost 4 bases and the J segment 2 bases; nucleotides outside the gene matches: 3. CDR3 in amino acids: CSAIAGAAYEQYF. The CDR3 nucleotides are TGCAGTGCTATAGCGGGAGCGGCCTACGAGCAGTACTTC.

This clonotype was seen ten or more times. The J gene is TRBJ2-1, the V gene TRBV18, with TRBD2 matching 7 bases. V lost 3 bases to trimming and J lost 4 bases; unmatched junction nucleotides: 6. In germline, CDR1 is KGHSH, CDR2 LQKENI. The CDR3 totals 15 residues. DNA for the CDR3: TGTGCCAGCTCACCCCTCTTAGCGGGTTACAATGAGCAGTTCTTC. Amino acid sequence: CASSPLLAGYNEQFF.

In regard to this clonotype: It may be a read error: a sequence one base away is much more abundant. The chain carries TRBV7-9 and TRBJ2-7; weak D call: TRBD1 (5 bases). V was pared by 4 bases and J by 6 bases, with 13 bases between. Germline V gene sequence: CDR1 SEHNR, CDR2 FQNEAQ (reference sequence). The CDR3 is 13 amino acids. The CDR3 reads CASSSQATGEQYF. CDR3 DNA sequence: TGTGCCAGCAGCTCGCAGGCTACAGGCGAGCAGTACTTC.

At least ten counts were recorded for this clonotype. The chain carries TRBV6-2 or TRBV6-3 and TRBJ1-5; possibly TRBD1 for D (5 bases). Germline assignment: CDR1 MNHEY and CDR2 SVGEGT. The CDR3 has 16 residues. Deletions cut 8 bases from V and 0 bases from J, with 17 bases between. The CDR3 DNA sequence: TGTGCCAGCGGTGGCGGGGCAGGGATTAGCAATCAGCCCCAGCATTTT. It is translated as CASGGGAGISNQPQHF.

This clonotype appeared many times. V usage is TRBV25-1 and J usage is TRBJ2-1, with 7 bases that match TRBD2. The CDR3 has 15 residues. Germline values: CDR1 MGHDK, CDR2 SYGVNS. V lost 5 bases, J lost 2 bases, and 6 bases stayed unmatched. This CDR3 is CASSSRLAAYNEQFF. The DNA for the CDR3 is TGTGCCAGCAGTAGTCGGCTAGCGGCCTACAATGAGCAGTTCTTC.